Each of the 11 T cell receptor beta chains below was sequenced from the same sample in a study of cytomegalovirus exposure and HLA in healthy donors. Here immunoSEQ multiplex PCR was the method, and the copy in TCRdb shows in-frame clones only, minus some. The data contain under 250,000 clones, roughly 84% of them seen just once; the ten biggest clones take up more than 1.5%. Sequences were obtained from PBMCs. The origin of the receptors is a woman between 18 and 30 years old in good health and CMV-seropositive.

CDR3 amino acids: CASSLSSAYNEQFF. As DNA, the CDR3 is TGTGCCAGCAGTTTGTCTAGCGCATACAATGAGCAGTTCTTC. V gene TRBV27 combines with J gene TRBJ2-1, with a weak D call TRBD2 (6 bases). The germline V gene encodes CDR1 MNHEY and CDR2 SMNVEV (reference sequence). V dropped 3 bases and J dropped 4 bases, with 10 bases sitting between them. The CDR3 totals 14 residues.

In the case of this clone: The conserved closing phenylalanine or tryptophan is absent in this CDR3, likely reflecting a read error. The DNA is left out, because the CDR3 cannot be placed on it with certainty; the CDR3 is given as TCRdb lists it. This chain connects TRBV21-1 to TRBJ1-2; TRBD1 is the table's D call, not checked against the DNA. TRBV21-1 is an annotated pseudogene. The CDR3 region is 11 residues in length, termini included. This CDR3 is CASSKDRGESL.

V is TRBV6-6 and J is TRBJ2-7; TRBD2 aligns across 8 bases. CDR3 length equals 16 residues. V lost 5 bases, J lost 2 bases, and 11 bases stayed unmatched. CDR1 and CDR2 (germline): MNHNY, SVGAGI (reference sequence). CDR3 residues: CASSLGGSSGTYEQYF. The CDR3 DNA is TGTGCCAGCAGTCTTGGGGGGAGTAGCGGGACCTACGAGCAGTACTTC.

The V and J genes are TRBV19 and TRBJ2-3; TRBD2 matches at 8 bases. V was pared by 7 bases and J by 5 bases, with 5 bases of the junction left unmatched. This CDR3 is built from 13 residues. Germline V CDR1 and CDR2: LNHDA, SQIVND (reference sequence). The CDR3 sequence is CASKATSEDTQYF. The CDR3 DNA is TGTGCCAGTAAGGCGACTAGCGAAGATACGCAGTATTTT.

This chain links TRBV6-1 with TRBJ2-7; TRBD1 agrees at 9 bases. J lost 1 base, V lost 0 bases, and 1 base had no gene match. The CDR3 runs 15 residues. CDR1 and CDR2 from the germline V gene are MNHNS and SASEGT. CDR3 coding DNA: TGTGCCAGCAGTGAAGCAGGGACAGGGTCCTACGAGCAGTACTTC. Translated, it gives CASSEAGTGSYEQYF.

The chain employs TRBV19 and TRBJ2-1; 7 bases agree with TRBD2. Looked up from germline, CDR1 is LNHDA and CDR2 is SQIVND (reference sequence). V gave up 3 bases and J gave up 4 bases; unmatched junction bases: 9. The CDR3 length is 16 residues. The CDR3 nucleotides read TGTGCCAGTAGTATCATCGGCGGGAGTTCTTACAATGAGCAGTTCTTC. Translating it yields CASSIIGGSSYNEQFF.

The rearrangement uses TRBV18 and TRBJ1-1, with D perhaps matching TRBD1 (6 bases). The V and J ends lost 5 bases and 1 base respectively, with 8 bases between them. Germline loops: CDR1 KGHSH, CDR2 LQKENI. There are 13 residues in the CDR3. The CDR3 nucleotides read TGTGCCAGCTCAGAGGGACAGAACACTGAAGCTTTCTTT. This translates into CASSEGQNTEAFF.

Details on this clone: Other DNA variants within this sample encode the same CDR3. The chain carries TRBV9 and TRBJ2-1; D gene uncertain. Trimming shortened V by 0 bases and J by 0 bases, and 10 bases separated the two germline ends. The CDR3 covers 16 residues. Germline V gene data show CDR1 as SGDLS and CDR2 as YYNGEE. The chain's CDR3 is CASSVEGGSSYNEQFF. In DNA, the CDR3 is TGTGCCAGCAGCGTAGAAGGCGGTAGCTCCTACAATGAGCAGTTCTTC.

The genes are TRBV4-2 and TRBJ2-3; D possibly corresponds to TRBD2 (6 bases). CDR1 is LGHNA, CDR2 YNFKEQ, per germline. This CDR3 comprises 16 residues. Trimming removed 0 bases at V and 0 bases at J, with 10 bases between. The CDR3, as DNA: TGTGCCAGCAGCCAAGAGGGACTGATGAGCACAGATACGCAGTATTTT. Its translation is CASSQEGLMSTDTQYF.

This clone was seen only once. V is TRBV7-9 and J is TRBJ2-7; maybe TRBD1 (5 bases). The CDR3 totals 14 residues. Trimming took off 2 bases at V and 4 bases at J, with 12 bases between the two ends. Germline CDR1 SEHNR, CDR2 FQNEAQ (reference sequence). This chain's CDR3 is CASSLIQGTYEQYF. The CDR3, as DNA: TGTGCCAGCAGCTTAATCCAGGGCACTTACGAGCAGTACTTC.

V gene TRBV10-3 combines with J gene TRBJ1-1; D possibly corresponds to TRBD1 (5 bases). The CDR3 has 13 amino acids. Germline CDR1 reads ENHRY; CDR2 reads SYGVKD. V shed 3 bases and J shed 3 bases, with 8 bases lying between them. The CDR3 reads CAISDRGDTEAFF. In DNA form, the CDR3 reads TGTGCCATCAGTGATCGGGGGGACACTGAAGCTTTCTTT.